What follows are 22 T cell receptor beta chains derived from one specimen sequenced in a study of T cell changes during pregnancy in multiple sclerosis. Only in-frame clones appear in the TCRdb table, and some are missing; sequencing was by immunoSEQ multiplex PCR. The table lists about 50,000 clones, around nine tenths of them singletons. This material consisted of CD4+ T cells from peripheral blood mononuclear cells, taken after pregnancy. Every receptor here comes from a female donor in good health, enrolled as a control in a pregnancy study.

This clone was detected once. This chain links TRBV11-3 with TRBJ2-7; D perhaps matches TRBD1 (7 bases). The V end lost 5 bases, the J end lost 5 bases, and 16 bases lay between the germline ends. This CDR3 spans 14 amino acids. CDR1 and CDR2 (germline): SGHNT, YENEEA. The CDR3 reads CASSLGAGQNEQYF. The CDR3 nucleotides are TGTGCCAGCAGCCTGGGGGCGGGACAGAACGAGCAGTACTTC.

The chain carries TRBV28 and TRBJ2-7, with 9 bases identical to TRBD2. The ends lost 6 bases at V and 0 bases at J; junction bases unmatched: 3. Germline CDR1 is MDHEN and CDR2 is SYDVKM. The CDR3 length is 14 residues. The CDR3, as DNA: TGTGCCAGCAGACTTAGCGGGAGCTCCTACGAGCAGTACTTC. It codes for CASRLSGSSYEQYF.

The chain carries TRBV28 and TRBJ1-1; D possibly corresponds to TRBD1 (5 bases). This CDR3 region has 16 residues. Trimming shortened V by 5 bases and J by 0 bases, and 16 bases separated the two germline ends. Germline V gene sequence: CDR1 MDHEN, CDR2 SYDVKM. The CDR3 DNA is TGTGCCAGCAGTCAGATCCGGGGGTCCATGAACACTGAAGCTTTCTTT. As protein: CASSQIRGSMNTEAFF.

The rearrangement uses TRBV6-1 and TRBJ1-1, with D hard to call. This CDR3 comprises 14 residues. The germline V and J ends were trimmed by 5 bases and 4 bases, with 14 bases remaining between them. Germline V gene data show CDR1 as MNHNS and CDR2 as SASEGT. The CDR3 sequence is CASSKRPGGTEAFF. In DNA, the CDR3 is TGTGCCAGCAGTAAACGGCCGGGAGGCACTGAAGCTTTCTTT.

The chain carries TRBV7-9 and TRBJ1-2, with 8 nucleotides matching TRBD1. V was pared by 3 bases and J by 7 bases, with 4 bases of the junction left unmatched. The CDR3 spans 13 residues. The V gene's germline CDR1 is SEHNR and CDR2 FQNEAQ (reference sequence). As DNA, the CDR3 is TGTGCCAGCAGCTTCGCAGGGGGCTTTGGCTACACCTTC. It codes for CASSFAGGFGYTF. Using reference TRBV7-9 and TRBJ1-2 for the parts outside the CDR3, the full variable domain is DTGVSQNPRHKITKRGQNVTFRCDPISEHNRLYWYRQTLGQGPEFLTYFQNEAQLEKSRLLSDRFSAERPKGSFSTLEIQRTEQGDSAMYLCASSFAGGFGYTFGSGTRLTVV.

The CDR3 region has the DNA TGTGCCAGCAGCTTAGAGGGGGCTAACCCCCAAGAGACCCAGTACTTC. Protein sequence: CASSLEGANPQETQYF. The chain has TRBV7-3 and TRBJ2-5, with TRBD1 matching 7 bases. The CDR3 spans 16 residues. J was trimmed by 1 base and V by 2 bases; bases with no gene match: 7. The germline CDR1 and CDR2 sequences are SGHTA and FQGTGA.

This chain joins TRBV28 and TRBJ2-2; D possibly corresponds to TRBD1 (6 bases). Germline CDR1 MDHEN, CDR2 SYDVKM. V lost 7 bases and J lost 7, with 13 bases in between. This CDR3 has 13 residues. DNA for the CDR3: TGTGCCAGCAAAGGGGGATGGGTCGGGGAGCTGTTTTTT. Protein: CASKGGWVGELFF.

CDR3 in amino acids: CASSDNLWTEANTEAFF. Here the CDR3 DNA reads TGCGCCAGCAGTGACAACCTATGGACAGAGGCGAACACTGAAGCTTTCTTT. The V and J genes are TRBV10-2 and TRBJ1-1, with a possible D match to TRBD1 (6 bases). Germline assignment: CDR1 WSHSY and CDR2 SAAADI. The CDR3 runs to 17 residues. V lost 3 bases, J lost 1 base, and 18 bases lay in between.

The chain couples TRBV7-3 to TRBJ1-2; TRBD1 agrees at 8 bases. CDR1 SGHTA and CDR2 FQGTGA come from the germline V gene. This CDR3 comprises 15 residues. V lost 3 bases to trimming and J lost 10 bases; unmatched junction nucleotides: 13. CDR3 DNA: TGTGCCAGCAGCTTTCCTGGGGACAGGCCTAGCGACTACACCTTC. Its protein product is CASSFPGDRPSDYTF.

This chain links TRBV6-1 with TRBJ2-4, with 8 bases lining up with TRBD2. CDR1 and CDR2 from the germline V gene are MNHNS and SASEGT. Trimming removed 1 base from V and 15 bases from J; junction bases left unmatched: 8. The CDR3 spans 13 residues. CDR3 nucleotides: TGTGCCAGCAGTGAAGACTCGAGCGGGAGCAGGTACTTC. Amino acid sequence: CASSEDSSGSRYF.

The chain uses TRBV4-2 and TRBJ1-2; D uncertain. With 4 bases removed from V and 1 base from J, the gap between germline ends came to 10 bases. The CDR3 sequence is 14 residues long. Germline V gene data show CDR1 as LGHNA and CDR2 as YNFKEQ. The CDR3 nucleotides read TGTGCCAGCAGCCCCTTGGAGGGTAACTATGGCTACACCTTC. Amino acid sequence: CASSPLEGNYGYTF.

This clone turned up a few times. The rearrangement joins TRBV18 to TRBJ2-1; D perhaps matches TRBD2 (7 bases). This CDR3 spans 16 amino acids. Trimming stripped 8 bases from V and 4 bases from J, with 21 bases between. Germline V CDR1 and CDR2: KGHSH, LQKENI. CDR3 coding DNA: TGTGCCAGCGCAACACAGGGATTCGGGGGGTACAATGAGCAGTTCTTC. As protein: CASATQGFGGYNEQFF.

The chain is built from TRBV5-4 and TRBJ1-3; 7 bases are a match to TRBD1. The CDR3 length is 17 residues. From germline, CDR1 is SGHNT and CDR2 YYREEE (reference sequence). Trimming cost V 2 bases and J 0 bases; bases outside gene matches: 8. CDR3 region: CASSLPGTASSGNTIYF. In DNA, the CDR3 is TGTGCCAGCAGCTTACCCGGGACAGCCAGCTCTGGAAACACCATATATTTT.

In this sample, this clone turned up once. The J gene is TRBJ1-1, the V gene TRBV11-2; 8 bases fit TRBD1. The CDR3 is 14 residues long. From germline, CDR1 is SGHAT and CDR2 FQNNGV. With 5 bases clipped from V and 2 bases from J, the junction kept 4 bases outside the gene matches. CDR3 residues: CASSRGQVNTEAFF. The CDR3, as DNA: TGTGCCAGCAGCCGGGGACAGGTAAACACTGAAGCTTTCTTT.

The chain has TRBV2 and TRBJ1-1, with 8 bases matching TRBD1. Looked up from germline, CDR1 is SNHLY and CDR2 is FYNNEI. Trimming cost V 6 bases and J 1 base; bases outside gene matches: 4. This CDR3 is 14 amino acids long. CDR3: CASSATGGNTEAFF. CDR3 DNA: TGTGCCAGCAGCGCTACAGGGGGGAACACTGAAGCTTTCTTT.

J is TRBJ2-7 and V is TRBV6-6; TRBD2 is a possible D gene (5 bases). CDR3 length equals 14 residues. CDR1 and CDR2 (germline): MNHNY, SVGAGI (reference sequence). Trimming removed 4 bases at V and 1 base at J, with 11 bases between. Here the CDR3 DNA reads TGTGCCAGCAGTTCTACGGGGTGGTCCTACGAGCAGTACTTC. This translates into CASSSTGWSYEQYF.

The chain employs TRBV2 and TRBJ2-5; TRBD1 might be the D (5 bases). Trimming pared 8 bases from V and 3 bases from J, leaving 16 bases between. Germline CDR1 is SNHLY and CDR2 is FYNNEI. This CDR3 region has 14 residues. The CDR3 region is CASAKALGEETQYF. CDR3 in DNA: TGTGCCAGCGCTAAAGCGCTAGGGGAAGAGACCCAGTACTTC.

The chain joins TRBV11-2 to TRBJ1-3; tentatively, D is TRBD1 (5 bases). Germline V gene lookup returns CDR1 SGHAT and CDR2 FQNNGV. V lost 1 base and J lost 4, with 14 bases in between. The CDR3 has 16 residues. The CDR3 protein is CASSLGRGVSGNTIYF. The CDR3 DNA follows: TGTGCCAGCAGCTTAGGAAGGGGCGTAAGCGGAAACACCATATATTTT.

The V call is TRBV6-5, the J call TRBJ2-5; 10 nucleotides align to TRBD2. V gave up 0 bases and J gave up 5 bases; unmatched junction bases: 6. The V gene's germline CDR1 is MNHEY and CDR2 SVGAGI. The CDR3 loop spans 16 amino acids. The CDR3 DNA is TGTGCCAGCAGTTACTCGATGGGAGCGGGAGGGGAGACCCAGTACTTC. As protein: CASSYSMGAGGETQYF.

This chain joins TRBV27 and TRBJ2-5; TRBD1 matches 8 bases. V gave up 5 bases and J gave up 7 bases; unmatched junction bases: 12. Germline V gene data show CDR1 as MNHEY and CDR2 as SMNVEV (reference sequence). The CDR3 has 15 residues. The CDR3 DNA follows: TGTGCCAGCAGTATCACAGGGGGGCTTGGGGGGACCCAGTACTTC. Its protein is CASSITGGLGGTQYF.

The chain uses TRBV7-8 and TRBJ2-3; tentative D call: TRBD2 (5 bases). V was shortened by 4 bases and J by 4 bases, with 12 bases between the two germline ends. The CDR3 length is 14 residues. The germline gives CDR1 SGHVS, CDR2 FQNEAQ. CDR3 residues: CASSSRWGADTQYF. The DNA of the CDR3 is TGTGCCAGCAGCTCGAGGTGGGGAGCAGATACGCAGTATTTT.

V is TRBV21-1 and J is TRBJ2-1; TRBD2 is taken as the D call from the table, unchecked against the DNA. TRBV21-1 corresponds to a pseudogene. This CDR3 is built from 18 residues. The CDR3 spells CASSVWTSGRADYNEQFF. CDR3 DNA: TGTGCCAGCAGCGTCTGGACTAGCGGGAGGGCAGACTACAATGAGCAGTTCTTC.